Listed here is a single T cell receptor beta chain. The data originate from a study of blood T cell repertoires in COVID-19. Overall study: Sites in the United States, Italy and Spain provided acute and convalescent COVID-19 samples. Nucleic acid was either cDNA or gDNA, and it came from T cells, B-cell-depleted T cells, or PBMCs.

The germline CDR1 and CDR2 sequences are SGHTA and FQGNSA. The CDR3 consists of 12 residues. V lost 2 bases, J lost 5 bases, and 5 bases lay in between. In the original processing: For nucleated cells, counts were estimated from reference gene primer amplification. TCRdb keeps only in-frame clones here, not all; method: immunoSEQ multiplex PCR. The DNA was the basis for D and trimming; V, J and clone size are from that table. The profile shows some 63,000 clones, roughly 85% of them singletons. The sample taken for sequencing was peripheral blood. This TCR was sampled from a human donor in a cohort sampled during active COVID-19. V gene TRBV7-2 combines with J gene TRBJ2-3, with D possibly TRBD1 on 5 matching bases. As DNA, the CDR3 is TGTGCCAGCAGCTTACAGGGAGATACGCAGTATTTT. Encoded protein: CASSLQGDTQYF.